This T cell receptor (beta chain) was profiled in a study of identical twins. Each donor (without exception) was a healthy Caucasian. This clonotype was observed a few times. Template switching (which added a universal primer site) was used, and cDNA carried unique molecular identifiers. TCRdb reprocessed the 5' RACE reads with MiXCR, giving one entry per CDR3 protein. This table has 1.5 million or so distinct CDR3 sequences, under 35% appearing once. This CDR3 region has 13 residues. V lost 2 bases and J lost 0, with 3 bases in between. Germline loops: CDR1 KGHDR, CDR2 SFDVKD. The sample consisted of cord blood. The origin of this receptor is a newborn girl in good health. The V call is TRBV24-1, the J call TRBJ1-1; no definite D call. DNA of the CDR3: TGTGCCACCAGTGATTGTATGAACACTGAAGCTTTCTTT. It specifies CATSDCMNTEAFF.